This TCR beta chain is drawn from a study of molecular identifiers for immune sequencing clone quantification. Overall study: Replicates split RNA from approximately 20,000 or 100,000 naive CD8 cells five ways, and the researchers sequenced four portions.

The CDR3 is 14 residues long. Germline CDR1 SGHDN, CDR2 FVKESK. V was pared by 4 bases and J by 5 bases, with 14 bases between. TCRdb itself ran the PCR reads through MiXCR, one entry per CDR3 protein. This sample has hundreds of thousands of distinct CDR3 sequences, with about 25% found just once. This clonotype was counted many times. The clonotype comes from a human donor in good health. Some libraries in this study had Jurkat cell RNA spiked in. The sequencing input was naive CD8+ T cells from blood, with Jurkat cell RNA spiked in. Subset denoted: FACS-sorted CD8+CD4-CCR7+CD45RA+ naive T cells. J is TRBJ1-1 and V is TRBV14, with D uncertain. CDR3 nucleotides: TGTGCCAGCAGCCCGACCCTACTGGGGACTGAAGCTTTCTTT. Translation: CASSPTLLGTEAFF.